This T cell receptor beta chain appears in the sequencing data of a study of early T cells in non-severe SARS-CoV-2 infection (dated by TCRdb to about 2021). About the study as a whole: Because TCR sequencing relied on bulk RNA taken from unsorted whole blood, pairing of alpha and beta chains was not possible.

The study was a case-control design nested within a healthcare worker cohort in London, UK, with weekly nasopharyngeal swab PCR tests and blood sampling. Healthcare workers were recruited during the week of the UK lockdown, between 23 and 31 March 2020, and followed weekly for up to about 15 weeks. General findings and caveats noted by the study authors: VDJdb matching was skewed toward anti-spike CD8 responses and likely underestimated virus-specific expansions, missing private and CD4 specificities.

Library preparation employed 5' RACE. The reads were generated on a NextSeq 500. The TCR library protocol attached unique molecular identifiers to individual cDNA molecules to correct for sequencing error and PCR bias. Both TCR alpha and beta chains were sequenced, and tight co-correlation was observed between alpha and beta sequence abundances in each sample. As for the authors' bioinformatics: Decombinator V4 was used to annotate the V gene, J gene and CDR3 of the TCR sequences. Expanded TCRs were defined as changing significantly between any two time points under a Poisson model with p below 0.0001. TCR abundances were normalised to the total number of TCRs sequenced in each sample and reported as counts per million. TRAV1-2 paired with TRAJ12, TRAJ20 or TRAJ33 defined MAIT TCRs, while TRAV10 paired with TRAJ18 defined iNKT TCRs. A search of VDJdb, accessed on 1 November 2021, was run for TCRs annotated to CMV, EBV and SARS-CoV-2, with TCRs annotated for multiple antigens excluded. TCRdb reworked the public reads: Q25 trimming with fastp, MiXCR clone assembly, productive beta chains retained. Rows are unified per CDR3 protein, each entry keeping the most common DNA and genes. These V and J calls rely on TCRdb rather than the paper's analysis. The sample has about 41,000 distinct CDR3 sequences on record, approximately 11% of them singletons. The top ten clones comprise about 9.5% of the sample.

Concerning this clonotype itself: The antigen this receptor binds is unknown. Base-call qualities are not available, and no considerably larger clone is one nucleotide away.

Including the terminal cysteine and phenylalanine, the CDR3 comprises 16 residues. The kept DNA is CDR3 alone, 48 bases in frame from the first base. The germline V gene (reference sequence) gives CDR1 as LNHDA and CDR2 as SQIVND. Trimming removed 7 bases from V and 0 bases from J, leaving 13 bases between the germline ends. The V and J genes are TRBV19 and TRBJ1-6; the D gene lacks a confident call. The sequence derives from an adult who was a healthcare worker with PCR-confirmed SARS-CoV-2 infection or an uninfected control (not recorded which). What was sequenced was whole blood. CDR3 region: CASIQKAGSYNSPLHF. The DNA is TGTGCCAGTATCCAAAAGGCAGGCTCCTATAATTCACCCCTCCACTTT.